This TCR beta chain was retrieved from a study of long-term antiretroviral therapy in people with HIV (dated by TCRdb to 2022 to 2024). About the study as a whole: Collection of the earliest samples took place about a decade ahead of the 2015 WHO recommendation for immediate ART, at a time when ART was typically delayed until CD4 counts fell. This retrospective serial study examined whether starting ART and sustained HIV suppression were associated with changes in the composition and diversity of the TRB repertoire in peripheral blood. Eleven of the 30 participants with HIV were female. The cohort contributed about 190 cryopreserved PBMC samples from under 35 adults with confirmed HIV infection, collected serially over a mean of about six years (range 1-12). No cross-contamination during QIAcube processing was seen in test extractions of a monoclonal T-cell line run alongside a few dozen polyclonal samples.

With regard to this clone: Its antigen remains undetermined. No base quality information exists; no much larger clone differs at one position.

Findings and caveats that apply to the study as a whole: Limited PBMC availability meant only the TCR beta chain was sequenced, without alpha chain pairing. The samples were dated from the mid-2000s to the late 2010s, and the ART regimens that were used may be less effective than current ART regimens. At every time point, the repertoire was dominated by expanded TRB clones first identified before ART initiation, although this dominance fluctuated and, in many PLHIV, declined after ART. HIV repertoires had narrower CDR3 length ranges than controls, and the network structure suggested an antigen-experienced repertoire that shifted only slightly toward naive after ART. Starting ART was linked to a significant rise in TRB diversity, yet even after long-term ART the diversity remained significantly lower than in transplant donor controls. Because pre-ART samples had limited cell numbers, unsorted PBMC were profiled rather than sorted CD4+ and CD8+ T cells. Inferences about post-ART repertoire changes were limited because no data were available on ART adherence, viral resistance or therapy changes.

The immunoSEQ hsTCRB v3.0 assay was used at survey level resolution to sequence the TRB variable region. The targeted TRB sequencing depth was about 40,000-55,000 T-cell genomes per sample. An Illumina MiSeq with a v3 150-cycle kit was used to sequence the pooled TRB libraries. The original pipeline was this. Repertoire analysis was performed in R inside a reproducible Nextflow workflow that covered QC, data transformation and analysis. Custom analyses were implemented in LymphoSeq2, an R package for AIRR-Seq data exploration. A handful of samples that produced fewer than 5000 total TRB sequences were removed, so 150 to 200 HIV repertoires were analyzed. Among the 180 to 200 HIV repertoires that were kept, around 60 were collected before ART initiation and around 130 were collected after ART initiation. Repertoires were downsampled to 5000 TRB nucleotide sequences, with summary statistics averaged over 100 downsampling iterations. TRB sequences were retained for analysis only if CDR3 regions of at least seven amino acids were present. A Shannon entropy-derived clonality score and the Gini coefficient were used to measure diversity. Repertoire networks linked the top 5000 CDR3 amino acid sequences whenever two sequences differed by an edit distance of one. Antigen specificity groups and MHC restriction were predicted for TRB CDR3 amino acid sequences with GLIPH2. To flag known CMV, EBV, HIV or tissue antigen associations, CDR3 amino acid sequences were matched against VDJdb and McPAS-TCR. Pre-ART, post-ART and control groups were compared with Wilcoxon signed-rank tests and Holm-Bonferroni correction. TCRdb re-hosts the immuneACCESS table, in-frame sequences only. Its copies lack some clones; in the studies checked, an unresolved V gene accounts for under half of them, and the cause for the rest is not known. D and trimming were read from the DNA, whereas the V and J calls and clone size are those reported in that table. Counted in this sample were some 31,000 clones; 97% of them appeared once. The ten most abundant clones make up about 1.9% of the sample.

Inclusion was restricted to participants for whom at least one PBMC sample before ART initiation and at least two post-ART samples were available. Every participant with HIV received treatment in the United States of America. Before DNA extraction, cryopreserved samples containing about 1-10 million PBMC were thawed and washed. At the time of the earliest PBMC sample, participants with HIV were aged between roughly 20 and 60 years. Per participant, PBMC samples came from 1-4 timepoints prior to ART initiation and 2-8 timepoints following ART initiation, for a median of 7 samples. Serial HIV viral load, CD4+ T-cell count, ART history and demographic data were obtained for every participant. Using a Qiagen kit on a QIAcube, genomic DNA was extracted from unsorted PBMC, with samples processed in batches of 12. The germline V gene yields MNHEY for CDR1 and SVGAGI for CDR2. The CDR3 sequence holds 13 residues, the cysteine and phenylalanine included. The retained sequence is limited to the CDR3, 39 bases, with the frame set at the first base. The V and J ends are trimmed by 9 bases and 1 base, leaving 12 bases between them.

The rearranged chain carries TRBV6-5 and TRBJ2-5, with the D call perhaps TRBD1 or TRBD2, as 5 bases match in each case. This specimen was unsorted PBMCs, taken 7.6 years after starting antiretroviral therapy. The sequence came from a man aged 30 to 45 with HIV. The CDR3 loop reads CASRPGPQETQYF. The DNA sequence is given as TGTGCCAGTCGACCGGGACCCCAAGAGACCCAGTACTTC.